This T cell receptor beta chain is drawn from a study of blood T cell repertoires in COVID-19. All enrollees were roughly 18 to 95 years old and from approximately 25 US areas. Grouping used clinical history reported by participants in a survey and questionnaire. Either two negative PCRs, clearance, or symptom resolution qualified Cohort 3 donors as recovered. CDR3 length: 14 amino acids. Trimming removed 5 bases from V and 1 base from J; junction bases left unmatched: 2. Germline V gene sequence: CDR1 LNHDA, CDR2 SQIVND (reference sequence). The protocol was immunoSEQ multiplex PCR, while the TCRdb copy is restricted to in-frame clones and leaves out a portion. The sample yields roughly 250,000 clones, about nine tenths seen once.

The sample consisted of PBMCs or T cells enriched from blood (not recorded which). The genes are TRBV19 and TRBJ1-5; 7 bases are shared with TRBD1. The clonotype was recovered from a woman aged 50 to 60 who had recovered from COVID-19. The CDR3 DNA follows: TGTGCCAGTAGTCCGACAGGGAGCAATCAGCCCCAGCATTTT. Residues: CASSPTGSNQPQHF.